This T cell receptor beta chain comes out of a study of vaccination and CD4 T cells after COVID-19. Whole-study context: The convalescents were made up of six males and four females, two of whom were Hispanic. Stimuli were overlapping spike peptide pools of SARS-CoV-2 and three common cold coronaviruses (HCoV-NL63, HCoV-OC43, HCoV-229E).

The treatment: roughly 10-day PBMC culture with coronavirus spike peptide pools or control peptides (ViraFEST assay). The CDR3 is made up of 14 amino acids. V was shortened by 1 base and J by 0 bases, with 6 bases between the two germline ends. CDR1 and CDR2 from the germline V gene are SGHTA and FQGNSA. Concerning this clonotype itself: Its specificity is unknown.

Once obtained from cultured CD4+ T cells, the DNA was sequenced using the Oncomine TCR Beta short-read assay. It was from cultured CD4+ T cells that genomic DNA was extracted. TCRdb called the PCR reads again in MiXCR, with one record for every CDR3 protein. The sample has about 13,000 distinct CDR3 sequences; approximately 65% are singletons. V and J are TRBV7-2 and TRBJ2-5; no firm D call. What was sequenced was CD4+ T cells from blood, cultured in vitro. The clonotype comes from a human donor who had recovered from COVID-19. The CDR3, as DNA: TGTGCCAGCAGCTTAGTGGTCTACCAAGAGACCCAGTACTTC. Amino acids: CASSLVVYQETQYF.